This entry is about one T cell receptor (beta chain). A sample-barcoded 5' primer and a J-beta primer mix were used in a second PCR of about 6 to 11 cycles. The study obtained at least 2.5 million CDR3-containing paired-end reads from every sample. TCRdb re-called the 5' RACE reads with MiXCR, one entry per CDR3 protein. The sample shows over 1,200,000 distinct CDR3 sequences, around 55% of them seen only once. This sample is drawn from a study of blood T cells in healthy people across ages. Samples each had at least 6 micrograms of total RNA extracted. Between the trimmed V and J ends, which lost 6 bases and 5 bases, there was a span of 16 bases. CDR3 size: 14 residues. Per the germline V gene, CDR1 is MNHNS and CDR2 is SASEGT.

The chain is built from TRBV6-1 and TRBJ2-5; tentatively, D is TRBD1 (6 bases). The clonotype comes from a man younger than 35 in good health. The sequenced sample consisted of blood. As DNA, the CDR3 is TGTGCCAGCAGGGACAGTCCCTCCCTTGAGACCCAGTACTTC. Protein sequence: CASRDSPSLETQYF.